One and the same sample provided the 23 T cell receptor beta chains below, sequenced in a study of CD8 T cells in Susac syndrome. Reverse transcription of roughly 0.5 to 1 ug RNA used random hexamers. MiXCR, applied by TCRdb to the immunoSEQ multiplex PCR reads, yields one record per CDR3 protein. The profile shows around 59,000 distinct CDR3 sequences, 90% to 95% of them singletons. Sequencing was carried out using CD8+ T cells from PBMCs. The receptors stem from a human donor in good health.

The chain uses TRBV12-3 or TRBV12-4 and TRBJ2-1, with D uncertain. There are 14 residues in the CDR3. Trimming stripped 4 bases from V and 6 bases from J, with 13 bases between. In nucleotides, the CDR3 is TGTGCCAGCAGTTCGCTGCTTCCTCCCAATGAGCAGTTCTTC. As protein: CASSSLLPPNEQFF.

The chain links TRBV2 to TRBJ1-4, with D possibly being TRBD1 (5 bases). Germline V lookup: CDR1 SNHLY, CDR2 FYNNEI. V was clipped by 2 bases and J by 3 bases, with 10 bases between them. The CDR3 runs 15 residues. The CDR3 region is CASSEMGVSNEKLFF. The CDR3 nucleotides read TGTGCCAGCAGTGAAATGGGGGTATCTAATGAAAAACTGTTTTTT. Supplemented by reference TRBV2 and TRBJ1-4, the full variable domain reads EPEVTQTPSHQVTQMGQEVILRCVPISNHLYFYWYRQILGQKVEFLVSFYNNEISEKSEIFDDQFSVERPDGSNFTLKIRSTKLEDSAMYFCASSEMGVSNEKLFFGSGTQLSVL.

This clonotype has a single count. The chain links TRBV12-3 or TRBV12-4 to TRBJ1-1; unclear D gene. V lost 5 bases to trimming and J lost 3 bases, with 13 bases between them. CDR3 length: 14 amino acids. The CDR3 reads CASSTGLGYTEAFF. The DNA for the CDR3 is TGTGCCAGCAGTACGGGCCTGGGGTACACTGAAGCTTTCTTT.

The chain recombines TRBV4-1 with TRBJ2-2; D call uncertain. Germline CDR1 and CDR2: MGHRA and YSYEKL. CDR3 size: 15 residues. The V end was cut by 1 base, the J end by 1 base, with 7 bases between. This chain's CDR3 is CASSQASGNTGELFF. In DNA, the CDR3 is TGCGCCAGCAGCCAAGCGTCAGGGAACACCGGGGAGCTGTTTTTT.

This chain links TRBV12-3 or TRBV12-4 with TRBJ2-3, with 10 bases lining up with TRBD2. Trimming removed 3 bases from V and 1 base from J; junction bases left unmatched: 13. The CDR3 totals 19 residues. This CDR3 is CASSFGLAALGKGTDTQYF. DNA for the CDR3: TGTGCCAGCAGTTTCGGACTAGCGGCCTTGGGAAAGGGCACAGATACGCAGTATTTT.

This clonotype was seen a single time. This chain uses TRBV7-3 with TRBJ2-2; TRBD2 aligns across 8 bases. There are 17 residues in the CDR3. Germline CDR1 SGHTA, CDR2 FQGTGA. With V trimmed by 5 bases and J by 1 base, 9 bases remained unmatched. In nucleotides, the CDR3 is TGTGCCAGCAGCCCACCCGGGCTAGCGGGGAACACCGGGGAGCTGTTTTTT. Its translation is CASSPPGLAGNTGELFF.

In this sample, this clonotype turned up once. The CDR3 loop reads CAWSVGRGSTYEQYF. CDR3 sequence (DNA): TGTGCCTGGAGTGTGGGCAGGGGCAGTACCTACGAGCAGTACTTC. V gene TRBV30 combines with J gene TRBJ2-7; D possibly corresponds to TRBD1 (6 bases). V was pared by 0 bases and J by 2 bases, with 14 bases between. This CDR3 contains 15 residues. CDR1 is GTSNPN, CDR2 SVGIG, per germline (reference sequence).

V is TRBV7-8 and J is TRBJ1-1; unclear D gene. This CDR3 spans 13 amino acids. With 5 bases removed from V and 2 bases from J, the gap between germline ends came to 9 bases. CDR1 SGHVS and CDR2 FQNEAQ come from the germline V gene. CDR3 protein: CASSPPGNTEAFF. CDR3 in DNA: TGTGCCAGCAGCCCGCCCGGCAACACTGAAGCTTTCTTT.

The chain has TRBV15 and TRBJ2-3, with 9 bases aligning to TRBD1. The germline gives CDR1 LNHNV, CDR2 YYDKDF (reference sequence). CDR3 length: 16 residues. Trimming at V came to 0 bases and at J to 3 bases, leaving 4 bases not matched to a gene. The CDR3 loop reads CATSRDRGTGTDTQYF. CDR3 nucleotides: TGTGCCACCAGCAGAGATCGAGGGACAGGGACAGATACGCAGTATTTT. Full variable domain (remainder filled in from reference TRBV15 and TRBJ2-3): DAMVIQNPRYQVTQFGKPVTLSCSQTLNHNVMYWYQQKSSQAPKLLFHYYDKDFNNEADTPDNFQSRRPNTSFCFLDIRSPGLGDTAMYLCATSRDRGTGTDTQYFGPGTRLTVL.

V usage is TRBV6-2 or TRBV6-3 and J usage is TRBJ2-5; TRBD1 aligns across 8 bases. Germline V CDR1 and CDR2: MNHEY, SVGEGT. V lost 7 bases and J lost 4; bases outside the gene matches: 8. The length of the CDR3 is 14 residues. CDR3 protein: CASIRQGRIETQYF. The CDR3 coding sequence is TGTGCCAGCATCCGACAGGGGAGGATAGAGACCCAGTACTTC.

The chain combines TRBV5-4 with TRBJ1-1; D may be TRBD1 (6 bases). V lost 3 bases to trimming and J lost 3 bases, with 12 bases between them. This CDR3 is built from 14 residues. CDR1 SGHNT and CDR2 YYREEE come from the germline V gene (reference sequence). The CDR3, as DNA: TGTGCCAGCAGCTACCTAGGGGGGGACACTGAAGCTTTCTTT. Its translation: CASSYLGGDTEAFF.

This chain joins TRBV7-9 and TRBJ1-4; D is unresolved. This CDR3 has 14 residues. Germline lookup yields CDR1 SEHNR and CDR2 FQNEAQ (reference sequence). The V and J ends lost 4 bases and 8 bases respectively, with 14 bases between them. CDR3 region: CASSSDRLIEKLFF. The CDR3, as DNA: TGTGCCAGCAGCTCGGACCGGCTTATAGAAAAACTGTTTTTT.

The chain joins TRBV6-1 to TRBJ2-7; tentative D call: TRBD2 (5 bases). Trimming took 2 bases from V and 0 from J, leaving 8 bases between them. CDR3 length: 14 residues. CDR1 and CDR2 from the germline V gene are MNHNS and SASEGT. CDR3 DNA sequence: TGTGCCAGCAGTGAACGGGGAAGCTCCTACGAGCAGTACTTC. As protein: CASSERGSSYEQYF.

Here the CDR3 reads CASSLRGFYEQYF. In DNA form, the CDR3 reads TGTGCCAGCAGCTTACGAGGGTTCTACGAGCAGTACTTC. This sequence joins TRBV5-4 and TRBJ2-7; TRBD2 is a possible D gene (5 bases). V was pared by 2 bases and J by 3 bases, with 9 bases between. From germline, CDR1 is SGHNT and CDR2 YYREEE (reference sequence). This CDR3 has 13 residues.

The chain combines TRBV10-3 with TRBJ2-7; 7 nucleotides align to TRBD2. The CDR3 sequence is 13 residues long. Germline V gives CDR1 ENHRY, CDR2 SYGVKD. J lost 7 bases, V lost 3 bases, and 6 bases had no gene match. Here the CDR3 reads CAISDVGGWEQYF. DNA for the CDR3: TGTGCCATCAGTGACGTCGGGGGGTGGGAGCAGTACTTC.

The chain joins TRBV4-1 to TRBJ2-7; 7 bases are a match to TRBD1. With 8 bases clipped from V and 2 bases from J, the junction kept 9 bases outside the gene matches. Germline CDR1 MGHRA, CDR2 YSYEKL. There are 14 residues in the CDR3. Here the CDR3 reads CASSWDSTTYEQYF. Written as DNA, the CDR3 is TGCGCCAGCTCCTGGGACAGCACTACCTACGAGCAGTACTTC.

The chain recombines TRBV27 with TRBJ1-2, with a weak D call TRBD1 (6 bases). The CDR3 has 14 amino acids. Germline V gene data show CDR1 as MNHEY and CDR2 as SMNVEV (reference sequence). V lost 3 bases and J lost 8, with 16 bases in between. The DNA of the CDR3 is TGTGCCAGCAGTTTTGCCCCCAGGGGCGTAGGCTACACCTTC. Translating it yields CASSFAPRGVGYTF.

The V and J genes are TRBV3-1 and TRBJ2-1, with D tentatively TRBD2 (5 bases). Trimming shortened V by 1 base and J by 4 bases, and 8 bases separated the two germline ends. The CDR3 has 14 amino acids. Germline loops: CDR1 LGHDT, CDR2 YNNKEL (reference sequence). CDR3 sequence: CASSQALGYNEQFF. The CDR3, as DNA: TGTGCCAGCAGCCAAGCACTAGGTTACAATGAGCAGTTCTTC.

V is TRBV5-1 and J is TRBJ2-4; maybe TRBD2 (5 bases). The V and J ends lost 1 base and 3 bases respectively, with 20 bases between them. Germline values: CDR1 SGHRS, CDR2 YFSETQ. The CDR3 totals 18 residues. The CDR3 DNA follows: TGCGCCAGCAGCTTGACATGGAGGCAAGAACTAGGCAAAAACATTCAGTACTTC. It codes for CASSLTWRQELGKNIQYF.

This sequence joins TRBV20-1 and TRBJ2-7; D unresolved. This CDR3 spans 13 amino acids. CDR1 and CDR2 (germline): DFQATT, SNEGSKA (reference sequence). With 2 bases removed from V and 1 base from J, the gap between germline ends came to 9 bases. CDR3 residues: CSARSGDSYEQYF. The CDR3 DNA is TGCAGTGCTAGATCTGGGGATTCCTACGAGCAGTACTTC.

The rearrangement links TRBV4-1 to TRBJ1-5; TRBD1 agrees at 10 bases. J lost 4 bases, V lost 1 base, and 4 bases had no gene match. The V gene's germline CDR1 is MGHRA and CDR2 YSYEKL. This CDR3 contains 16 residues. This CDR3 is CASSQGQGALNQPQHF. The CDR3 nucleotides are TGCGCCAGCAGCCAAGGACAGGGGGCGTTGAATCAGCCCCAGCATTTT.

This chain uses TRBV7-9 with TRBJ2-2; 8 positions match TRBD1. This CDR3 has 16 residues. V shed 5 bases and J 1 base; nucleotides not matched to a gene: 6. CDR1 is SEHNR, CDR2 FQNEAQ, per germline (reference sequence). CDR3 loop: CASSARDRMNTGELFF. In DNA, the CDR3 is TGTGCCAGCAGCGCCAGGGACAGGATGAACACCGGGGAGCTGTTTTTT.

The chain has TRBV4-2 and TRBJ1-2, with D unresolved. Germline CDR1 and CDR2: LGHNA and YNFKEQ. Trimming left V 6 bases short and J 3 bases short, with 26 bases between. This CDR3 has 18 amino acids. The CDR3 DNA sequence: TGTGCCAGCAGTCCCACCGCGGGATGGGGAAAGGTGGACTATGGCTACACCTTC. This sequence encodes CASSPTAGWGKVDYGYTF.